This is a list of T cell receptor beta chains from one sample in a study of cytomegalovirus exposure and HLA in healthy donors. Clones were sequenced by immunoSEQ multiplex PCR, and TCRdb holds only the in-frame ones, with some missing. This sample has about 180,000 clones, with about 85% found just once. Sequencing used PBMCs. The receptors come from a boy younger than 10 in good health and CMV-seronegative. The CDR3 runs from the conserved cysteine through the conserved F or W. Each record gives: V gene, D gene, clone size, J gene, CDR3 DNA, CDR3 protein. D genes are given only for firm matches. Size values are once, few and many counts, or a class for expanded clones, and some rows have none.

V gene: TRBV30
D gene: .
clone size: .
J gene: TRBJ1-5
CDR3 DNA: TGTGCCTGGAGTGGGAGAGTAGGGGAGCCCCAGCATTTT
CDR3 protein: CAWSGRVGEPQHF

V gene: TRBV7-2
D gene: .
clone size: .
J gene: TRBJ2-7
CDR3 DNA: TGTGCCAGCAGCCCCGACAACCACTTCTCCTACGAGCAGTACTTC
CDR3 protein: CASSPDNHFSYEQYF

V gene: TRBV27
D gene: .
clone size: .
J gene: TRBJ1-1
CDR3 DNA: TGTGCCAGCAGTTTACGGGGTAGGGAGGCCACTGAAGCTTTCTTT
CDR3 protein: CASSLRGREATEAFF

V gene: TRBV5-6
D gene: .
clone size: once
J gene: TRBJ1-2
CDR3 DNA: TGTGCCAGCAGCGGTAGGAGGGTCCGCGGCTACACCTTC
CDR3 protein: CASSGRRVRGYTF

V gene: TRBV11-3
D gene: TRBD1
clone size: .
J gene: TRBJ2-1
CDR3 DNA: TGTGCCAGCAGTCCCACAGGGGGCGTTGAGCAGTTCTTC
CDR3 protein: CASSPTGGVEQFF

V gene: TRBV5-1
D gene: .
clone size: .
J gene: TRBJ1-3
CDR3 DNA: TGCGCCAGCAGCCTGGACACGATAACTGGAAACACCATATATTTT
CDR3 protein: CASSLDTITGNTIYF

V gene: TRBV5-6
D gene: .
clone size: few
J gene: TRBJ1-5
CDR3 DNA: TGTGCCAGCACCCGAGGGGGGGTTTATAGCAATCAGCCCCAGCATTTT
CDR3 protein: CASTRGGVYSNQPQHF

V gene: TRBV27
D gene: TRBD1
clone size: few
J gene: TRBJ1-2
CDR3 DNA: TGTGCCAGCAGTTTCGGACAGGGGGGTGGCTACACCTTC
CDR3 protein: CASSFGQGGGYTF

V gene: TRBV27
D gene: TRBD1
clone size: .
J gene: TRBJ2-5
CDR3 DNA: TGTGCCAGCAGCCGAGATGACAGGGGAGAGACCCAGTACTTC
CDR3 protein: CASSRDDRGETQYF

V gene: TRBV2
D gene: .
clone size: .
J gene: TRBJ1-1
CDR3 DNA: TGTGCCAGCAGACCGGGGGTCGCGAACACTGAAGCTTTCTTT
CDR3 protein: CASRPGVANTEAFF

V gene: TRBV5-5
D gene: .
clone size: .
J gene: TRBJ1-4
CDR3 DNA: TGTGCCAGCAGCCCCCAGGGGTTGACAACTAATGAAAAACTGTTTTTT
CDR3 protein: CASSPQGLTTNEKLFF

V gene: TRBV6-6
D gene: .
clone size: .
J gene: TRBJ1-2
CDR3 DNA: TGTGCCATACAATCTGAAATCAACTATGGCTACACCTTC
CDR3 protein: CAIQSEINYGYTF

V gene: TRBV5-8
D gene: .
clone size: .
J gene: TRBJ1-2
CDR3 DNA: TGTGCCAGCAGCTTCGGGGTTCGCTCTAACTATGGCTACACCTTC
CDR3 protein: CASSFGVRSNYGYTF

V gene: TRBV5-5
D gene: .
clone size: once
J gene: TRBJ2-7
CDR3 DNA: TGTGCCAGCAGCCCTCGACTCAGCGGGGAGCAGTACTTC
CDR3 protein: CASSPRLSGEQYF

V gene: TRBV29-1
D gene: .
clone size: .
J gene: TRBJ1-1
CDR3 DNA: TGCAGCGTTGAAGCCCGGCAGGCTTGGGCCACTGAAGCTTTCTTT
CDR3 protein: CSVEARQAWATEAFF

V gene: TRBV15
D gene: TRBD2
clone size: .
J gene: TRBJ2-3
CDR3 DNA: TGTGCCACCTGGACTAGCGGGGGCACAGATACGCAGTATTTT
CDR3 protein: CATWTSGGTDTQYF

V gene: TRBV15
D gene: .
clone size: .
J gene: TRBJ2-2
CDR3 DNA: TGTGCCACCAGCAGAGATACTCGGCGGCCCGGGGAGCTGTTTTTT
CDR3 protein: CATSRDTRRPGELFF

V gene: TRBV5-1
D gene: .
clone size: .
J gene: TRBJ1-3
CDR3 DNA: TGCGCCAGCAGCTTGGTGACCCGAGCGGGTTTGGGGGGCTCTGGAAACACCATATATTTT
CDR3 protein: CASSLVTRAGLGGSGNTIYF

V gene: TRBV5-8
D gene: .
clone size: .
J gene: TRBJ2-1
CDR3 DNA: TGTGCCAGCAGCTTGGTGGGAGACTCACCCCCTGAGCAGTTCTTC
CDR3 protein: CASSLVGDSPPEQFF

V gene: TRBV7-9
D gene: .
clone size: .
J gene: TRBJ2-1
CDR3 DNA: TGTGCCAGCAGCATACAGAGGGGGGGTCGGGACAATGAGCAGTTCTTC
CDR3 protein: CASSIQRGGRDNEQFF

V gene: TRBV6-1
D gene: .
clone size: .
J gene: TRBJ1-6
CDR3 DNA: TGTGCCAGCATGAGAAGCACAGAACTGGGTTCACCCCTCCACTTT
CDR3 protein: CASMRSTELGSPLHF

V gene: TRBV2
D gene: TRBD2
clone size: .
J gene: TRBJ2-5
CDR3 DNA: TGTGCCAGCAGGGCAGGGGGACTAGCGGGGGGGTACCAAGAGACCCAGTACTTC
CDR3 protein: CASRAGGLAGGYQETQYF

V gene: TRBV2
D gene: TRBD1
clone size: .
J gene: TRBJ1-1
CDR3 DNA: TGTGCCAGCAGTTGGGACAGGGAGTACACTGAAGCTTTCTTT
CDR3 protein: CASSWDREYTEAFF

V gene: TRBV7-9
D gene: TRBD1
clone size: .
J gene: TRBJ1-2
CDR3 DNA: TGTGCCAGCAGCTTTTCGCACCGACAGGGCAGGGTTTACTATGGCTACACCTTC
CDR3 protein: CASSFSHRQGRVYYGYTF

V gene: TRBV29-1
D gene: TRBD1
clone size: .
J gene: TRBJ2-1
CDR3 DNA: TGCAGCGTTGAAGATGGGGGACAGGGCCGTAATGAGCAGTTCTTC
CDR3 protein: CSVEDGGQGRNEQFF

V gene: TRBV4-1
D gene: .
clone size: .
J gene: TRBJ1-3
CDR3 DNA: TGCGCCAGCAGCCCCCCGGGAGGAAACACCATATATTTT
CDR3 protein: CASSPPGGNTIYF

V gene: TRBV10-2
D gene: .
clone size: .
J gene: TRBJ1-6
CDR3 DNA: TGCGCCAGCAGTGAGGCGGGGTTCAATTCACCCCTCCACTTT
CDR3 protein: CASSEAGFNSPLHF

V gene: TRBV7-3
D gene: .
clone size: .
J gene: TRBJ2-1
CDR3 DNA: TGTGCCAGCAGCTTGAACGTAGCCCAGTACAATGAGCAGTTCTTC
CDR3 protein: CASSLNVAQYNEQFF

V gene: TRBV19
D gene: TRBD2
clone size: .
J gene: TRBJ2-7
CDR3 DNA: TGTGCCAGTAGTTCTCCTCCCGGGACTAGCGTAGTCCACGAGCAGTACTTC
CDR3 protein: CASSSPPGTSVVHEQYF

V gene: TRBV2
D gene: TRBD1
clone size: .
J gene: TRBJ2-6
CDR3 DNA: TGTGCCAGCAGCTTGAAAAGGGGGCCTTCTGGGGCCAACGTCCTGACTTTC
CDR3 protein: CASSLKRGPSGANVLTF